A single sample gave rise to the 22 T cell receptor beta chains below, sequenced in a study of control samples from healthy donors and cancer patients. This table comes from immunoSEQ multiplex PCR, and its TCRdb copy is limited to in-frame clones, with some not included. The data show tens of thousands of clones, roughly 89% seen once. The material sequenced was PBMCs. All receptors come from a woman in her fifties or sixties with head and neck cancer.

V gene TRBV7-9 combines with J gene TRBJ2-2, with D uncertain. Germline V gene data show CDR1 as SEHNR and CDR2 as FQNEAQ (reference sequence). Trimming left V 0 bases short and J 6 bases short, with 2 bases between. The CDR3 covers 12 residues. CDR3 loop: CASSLAPGELFF. In DNA, the CDR3 is TGTGCCAGCAGCTTAGCGCCCGGGGAGCTGTTTTTT.

The chain carries TRBV2 and TRBJ1-2; D gene ambiguous. V lost 4 bases and J 10 bases, leaving 10 bases between the germline ends. Germline V gene lookup returns CDR1 SNHLY and CDR2 FYNNEI. The CDR3 totals 11 residues. The CDR3 spells CASSVGFAYTF. For the CDR3, the DNA is TGTGCCAGCAGTGTCGGATTCGCCTACACCTTC.

This CDR3 is CASSRELERGYEQYF. In DNA form, the CDR3 reads TGTGCCAGCTCGCGGGAACTCGAGCGGGGCTACGAGCAGTACTTC. The chain recombines TRBV18 with TRBJ2-7; TRBD2 agrees at 7 bases. CDR1 is KGHSH and CDR2 is LQKENI in the germline V gene. This CDR3 is built from 15 residues. V was pared by 6 bases and J by 3 bases, with 11 bases of the junction left unmatched. The variable domain in full, with the rest retrieved from reference TRBV18 and TRBJ2-7, is NAGVMQNPRHLVRRRGQEARLRCSPMKGHSHVYWYRQLPEEGLKFMVYLQKENIIDESGMPKERFSAEFPKEGPSILRIQQVVRGDSAAYFCASSRELERGYEQYFGPGTRLTVT.

V and J are TRBV7-2 and TRBJ2-1; D possibly corresponds to TRBD2 (6 bases). Germline V lookup: CDR1 SGHTA, CDR2 FQGNSA. The CDR3 consists of 15 residues. The V end was cut by 5 bases, the J end by 0 bases, with 11 bases between. CDR3 sequence reads: CASSPLADSYNEQFF. The CDR3 nucleotides read TGTGCCAGCAGCCCTTTAGCGGACTCCTACAATGAGCAGTTCTTC.

This clone occurred once. The V call is TRBV10-1, the J call TRBJ1-5, with 7 bases aligning to TRBD1. Germline CDR1 reads WNHNN; CDR2 reads SYGVQD (reference sequence). The J segment lost 0 bases and the V segment lost 10 bases, leaving 9 bases of the junction unmatched. The CDR3 consists of 15 residues. This CDR3 reads CATKTGFCSNQPQHF. The CDR3 nucleotides read TGCGCCACGAAGACAGGGTTCTGTAGCAATCAGCCCCAGCATTTT.

The chain recombines TRBV10-1 with TRBJ2-3; a possible D gene is TRBD1 (6 bases). This CDR3 comprises 12 residues. Germline lookup yields CDR1 WNHNN and CDR2 SYGVQD (reference sequence). V was pared by 6 bases and J by 6 bases, with 10 bases between. The CDR3 bases are TGCGCCAGCAGCAGGGGCCTTGATACGCAGTATTTT. Translated, it gives CASSRGLDTQYF.

This chain connects TRBV2 to TRBJ2-2; D is unresolved. V shed 2 bases and J shed 4 bases, with 11 bases lying between them. This CDR3 comprises 15 residues. Germline loops: CDR1 SNHLY, CDR2 FYNNEI. The chain's CDR3 is CASSENSRITGELFF. CDR3 sequence (DNA): TGTGCCAGCAGTGAAAACTCAAGAATCACCGGGGAGCTGTTTTTT.

The table lists this clone with a count of one. The genes are TRBV2 and TRBJ2-1, with TRBD1 identical over 9 bases. The CDR3 runs 13 residues. Trimming took 5 bases from V and 7 from J; bases not matched to a gene: 3. Germline-derived CDR1 and CDR2 are SNHLY and FYNNEI. The CDR3 sequence is CASSKDRGNEQFF. For the CDR3, the DNA is TGTGCCAGCAGTAAAGACAGGGGGAATGAGCAGTTCTTC.

V and J are TRBV24-1 and TRBJ1-2; maybe TRBD1 (5 bases). The CDR3 is 18 residues long. Germline CDR1 and CDR2: KGHDR and SFDVKD. V gave up 1 base and J gave up 6 bases, with 23 bases separating them. The CDR3 loop is CATSDFPPGLRVGNGYTF. In DNA, the CDR3 is TGTGCCACCAGTGATTTTCCCCCGGGACTCAGGGTGGGGAATGGCTACACCTTC.

The chain joins TRBV15 to TRBJ2-3; D is uncertain. Germline CDR1 is LNHNV and CDR2 is YYDKDF (reference sequence). V lost 4 bases to trimming and J lost 6 bases, with 14 bases between them. This CDR3 is built from 14 residues. The CDR3 is CATSTSSPRDTQYF. As DNA, the CDR3 is TGTGCCACCAGCACCTCCTCCCCCCGGGATACGCAGTATTTT. The entire variable domain, with the rest obtained from reference TRBV15 and TRBJ2-3, is as follows: DAMVIQNPRYQVTQFGKPVTLSCSQTLNHNVMYWYQQKSSQAPKLLFHYYDKDFNNEADTPDNFQSRRPNTSFCFLDIRSPGLGDTAMYLCATSTSSPRDTQYFGPGTRLTVL.

V gene TRBV5-4 combines with J gene TRBJ2-2; TRBD2 aligns across 14 bases. J was trimmed by 7 bases and V by 4 bases; bases with no gene match: 12. This CDR3 has 18 residues. The germline gives CDR1 SGHNT, CDR2 YYREEE (reference sequence). CDR3 sequence reads: CASSVRLAGGPFIGELFF. In nucleotides, the CDR3 is TGTGCCAGCAGCGTAAGACTAGCGGGAGGGCCTTTTATCGGGGAGCTGTTTTTT.

V is TRBV19 and J is TRBJ1-5; TRBD1 matches 9 bases. CDR1 is LNHDA and CDR2 is SQIVND in the germline V gene (reference sequence). This CDR3 contains 16 residues. The J segment lost 9 bases and the V segment lost 5 bases, leaving 14 bases of the junction unmatched. CDR3 nucleotides: TGTGCCAGTAGTGGAGGGCCGGGACAGGGCTTTTGGCCCCAGCATTTT. The encoded protein is CASSGGPGQGFWPQHF.

The V and J genes are TRBV10-2 and TRBJ1-6, with no clear D. Germline CDR1 is WSHSY and CDR2 is SAAADI. CDR3 length equals 13 residues. Trimming took 7 bases from V and 10 from J, leaving 14 bases between them. CDR3 nucleotides: TGCGCCAGCAATCCGTTTCTGGAATCACCCCTCCACTTT. This encodes CASNPFLESPLHF.

This sequence joins TRBV5-4 and TRBJ1-1; 9 bases are a match to TRBD1. The germline CDR1 and CDR2 sequences are SGHNT and YYREEE (reference sequence). CDR3 length: 15 amino acids. V lost 5 bases to trimming and J lost 1 base; unmatched junction nucleotides: 6. In DNA, the CDR3 is TGTGCCAGCAGTCGTGGACAGGGGTCGAACACTGAAGCTTTCTTT. This codes for CASSRGQGSNTEAFF.

This clone was detected a few times. The chain uses TRBV6-4 and TRBJ2-2, with no clear D. The CDR3 has 15 residues. Germline values: CDR1 MRHNA, CDR2 SNTAGT. Trimming shortened V by 3 bases and J by 0 bases, and 8 bases separated the two germline ends. CDR3 residues: CASSEAAANTGELFF. In DNA, the CDR3 is TGTGCCAGCAGTGAGGCAGCCGCGAACACCGGGGAGCTGTTTTTT.

The CDR3 sequence: CASSLILGELFF. In nucleotides, the CDR3 is TGTGCCAGCAGTCTGATCCTCGGGGAGCTGTTTTTT. V is TRBV5-5 and J is TRBJ2-2, with unresolved D. This CDR3 comprises 12 residues. CDR1 SGHKS and CDR2 YYEKEE come from the germline V gene (reference sequence). The ends were cut back, 5 bases at V and 7 bases at J, with 9 bases in the middle.

On this clone: Other DNA sequences from this sample encode an identical CDR3 as well. CDR3 sequence reads: CASSLDRETQYF. For the CDR3, the DNA is TGTGCCAGCAGCCTGGACAGGGAGACCCAGTACTTC. The chain is built from TRBV11-2 and TRBJ2-5, with 7 bases lining up with TRBD1. The trim removed 5 bases at V and 5 bases at J, leaving 2 bases unmatched. This CDR3 comprises 12 residues. Per the germline V gene, CDR1 is SGHAT and CDR2 is FQNNGV.

This clone has a single count. V usage is TRBV5-1 and J usage is TRBJ2-7, with 9 bases fitting TRBD2. V lost 4 bases to trimming and J lost 6 bases; unmatched junction nucleotides: 11. The V gene's germline CDR1 is SGHRS and CDR2 YFSETQ. The CDR3 has 15 amino acids. Here the CDR3 DNA reads TGCGCCAGCAGCCCCGTGGCGGGAGGGCGGGGCGAGCAGTACTTC. This gives the protein CASSPVAGGRGEQYF.

The V call is TRBV5-1, the J call TRBJ2-3; D call uncertain. This CDR3 contains 12 residues. Trimming shortened V by 5 bases and J by 3 bases, and 7 bases separated the two germline ends. From germline, CDR1 is SGHRS and CDR2 YFSETQ. CDR3 amino acids: CASSRRTDTQYF. The CDR3 DNA sequence: TGCGCCAGCAGTCGGCGAACAGATACGCAGTATTTT.

The CDR3 coding sequence is TGTGCCAGCTTTCAACGGACTAGCGATCTTTCCACAGATACGCAGTATTTT. Translation gives CASFQRTSDLSTDTQYF. J is TRBJ2-3 and V is TRBV21-1; the table's TRBD2 call for D was not verified on the DNA. TRBV21-1 is an annotated pseudogene. CDR3 length: 17 amino acids.

V is TRBV19 and J is TRBJ2-7, with D unresolved. The CDR3 runs 12 residues. With 3 bases removed from V and 2 bases from J, the gap between germline ends came to 5 bases. Germline V gene data show CDR1 as LNHDA and CDR2 as SQIVND (reference sequence). CDR3 loop: CASSMSAYEQYF. CDR3 coding DNA: TGTGCCAGTAGTATGTCGGCCTACGAGCAGTACTTC.

The gene calls are TRBV15 and TRBJ2-4; a possible D gene is TRBD2 (6 bases). The CDR3 has 15 amino acids. Per germline, CDR1 LNHNV and CDR2 YYDKDF (reference sequence). With 5 bases removed from V and 0 bases from J, the gap between germline ends came to 11 bases. The CDR3 region is CATSGGSGAKNIQYF. The CDR3 DNA is TGTGCCACCAGCGGGGGTAGCGGAGCCAAAAACATTCAGTACTTC.